Presented here are 5 T cell receptor beta chains from one specimen sequenced in a study of PD-L1 blockade in urothelial cancer. Time point specified: peripheral blood 6 weeks after treatment start. Clones were read by immunoSEQ multiplex PCR, and TCRdb kept only the in-frame ones, dropping some. Of some 48,000 clones in the sample, 70% to 90% are singletons; the top ten hold roughly 10%. The starting material was PBMCs, obtained around atezolizumab (anti-PD-L1) treatment. These receptors were taken from an older man with urothelial cancer.

CDR3 nucleotide sequence: TGTGCCTGGAGTGTACGTCGAGTTTACAATGAGCAGTTCTTC. This sequence encodes CAWSVRRVYNEQFF. The rearrangement joins TRBV30 to TRBJ2-1, with unresolved D. Germline-derived CDR1 and CDR2 are GTSNPN and SVGIG (reference sequence). V was trimmed by 0 bases and J by 4 bases, leaving 10 bases between them. This CDR3 has 14 amino acids.

This chain joins TRBV6-1 and TRBJ1-4; tentatively, D is TRBD1 (5 bases). Germline V gene data show CDR1 as MNHNS and CDR2 as SASEGT. This CDR3 comprises 15 residues. With 6 bases removed from V and 2 bases from J, the gap between germline ends came to 13 bases. The CDR3 DNA follows: TGTGCCAGCAGAGTAGCAGGGTCTACTAATGAAAAACTGTTTTTT. It yields the protein CASRVAGSTNEKLFF.

The chain's CDR3 is CASEGQGRFQPQHF. CDR3 DNA sequence: TGTGCCAGTGAGGGACAGGGGAGGTTTCAGCCCCAGCATTTT. V and J are TRBV28 and TRBJ1-5; 10 nucleotides line up with TRBD1. Germline CDR1 is MDHEN and CDR2 is SYDVKM. The CDR3 sequence is 14 residues long. With 9 bases clipped from V and 6 bases from J, the junction kept 8 bases outside the gene matches.

This clone was recorded once. This chain uses TRBV10-1 with TRBJ2-3, with 10 nucleotides matching TRBD2. V dropped 4 bases and J dropped 1; count of bases not matched to a gene: 2. This CDR3 region has 15 residues. The V gene's germline CDR1 is WNHNN and CDR2 SYGVQD (reference sequence). The CDR3 DNA sequence: TGCGCCAGCAGTGTTGGACTAGCGGGCACAGATACGCAGTATTTT. It yields the protein CASSVGLAGTDTQYF.

The rearrangement uses TRBV30 and TRBJ1-1; D is unresolved. Germline CDR1 reads GTSNPN; CDR2 reads SVGIG (reference sequence). V was shortened by 0 bases and J by 5 bases, with 13 bases between the two germline ends. This CDR3 is built from 14 residues. CDR3 protein: CAWSVPTVETEAFF. The CDR3 region has the DNA TGTGCCTGGAGTGTACCTACGGTAGAAACTGAAGCTTTCTTT.